The rows below give T cell receptor beta chains drawn from one sample of a study of T cell changes during pregnancy in multiple sclerosis. Here immunoSEQ multiplex PCR was the method, and the copy in TCRdb shows in-frame clones only, minus some. In the table there are 65,000 or so clones, less than 95% of which are singletons. The starting material was peripheral blood, obtained in the second trimester of pregnancy. These receptors were collected from a female donor in good health, enrolled as a control in a pregnancy study. Each CDR3 is given with its conserved first and last residue. Fields, in order: CDR3 length, D gene, J gene, V gene, clone size, CDR3 protein, CDR3 DNA. The D gene is left open where the match is weak. Rows may omit the clone size; those that give it use once, few, many or a size class.

CDR3 length: 10; D gene: NA; J gene: TRBJ1-5; V gene: TRBV20-1; clone size: once; CDR3 protein: CSALGKPQHF; CDR3 DNA: TGCAGTGCCTTGGGCAAGCCCCAGCATTTT
CDR3 length: 12; D gene: NA; J gene: TRBJ2-1; V gene: TRBV9; clone size: NA; CDR3 protein: CASSGQSNEQFF; CDR3 DNA: TGTGCCAGCAGCGGGCAATCCAATGAGCAGTTCTTC
CDR3 length: 14; D gene: TRBD1; J gene: TRBJ1-4; V gene: TRBV5-1; clone size: NA; CDR3 protein: CASRVTGEVEKLFF; CDR3 DNA: TGCGCCAGCAGAGTGACAGGGGAGGTTGAAAAACTGTTTTTT
CDR3 length: 15; D gene: TRBD1; J gene: TRBJ1-1; V gene: TRBV4-1; clone size: NA; CDR3 protein: CASSQDRQGNTEAFF; CDR3 DNA: TGCGCCAGCAGCCAAGATAGACAGGGGAACACTGAAGCTTTCTTT
CDR3 length: 15; D gene: NA; J gene: TRBJ2-7; V gene: TRBV18; clone size: NA; CDR3 protein: CASSPGGGMGGEQYF; CDR3 DNA: TGTGCCAGCTCACCGGGCGGGGGCATGGGTGGCGAGCAGTACTTC
CDR3 length: 15; D gene: TRBD1; J gene: TRBJ1-1; V gene: TRBV5-1; clone size: few; CDR3 protein: CASSPGQGSDTEAFF; CDR3 DNA: TGCGCCAGCAGCCCTGGACAGGGTTCGGACACTGAAGCTTTCTTT
CDR3 length: 14; D gene: NA; J gene: TRBJ2-1; V gene: TRBV5-5; clone size: NA; CDR3 protein: CASSFFLSRNEQFF; CDR3 DNA: TGTGCCAGCAGCTTTTTTCTATCGAGGAATGAGCAGTTCTTC
CDR3 length: 20; D gene: NA; J gene: TRBJ2-5; V gene: TRBV21-1; clone size: NA; CDR3 protein: CASSNLRSSLLDRLQETQYF; CDR3 DNA: TGTGCCAGCAGCAATCTCCGCAGTTCGTTACTGGACAGGCTCCAAGAGACCCAGTACTTC
CDR3 length: 17; D gene: NA; J gene: TRBJ2-7; V gene: TRBV25-1; clone size: NA; CDR3 protein: CASSEYGLRGRAYEQYF; CDR3 DNA: TGTGCCAGCAGTGAATATGGGCTAAGGGGGAGGGCTTACGAGCAGTACTTC
CDR3 length: 11; D gene: NA; J gene: TRBJ1-2; V gene: TRBV20-1; clone size: NA; CDR3 protein: CSARLGGGYTF; CDR3 DNA: TGCAGTGCTAGATTAGGGGGTGGCTACACCTTC
CDR3 length: 15; D gene: TRBD1; J gene: TRBJ1-1; V gene: TRBV7-8; clone size: NA; CDR3 protein: CASSKTTGGPTEAFF; CDR3 DNA: TGTGCCAGCAGTAAAACAACAGGGGGCCCAACTGAAGCTTTCTTT
CDR3 length: 14; D gene: TRBD1; J gene: TRBJ2-7; V gene: TRBV13; clone size: NA; CDR3 protein: CASSSGQGSYEQYF; CDR3 DNA: TGTGCCAGCAGCTCGGGACAGGGGTCCTACGAGCAGTACTTC
CDR3 length: 14; D gene: NA; J gene: TRBJ2-3; V gene: TRBV5-1; clone size: NA; CDR3 protein: CASSLGRGTDTQYF; CDR3 DNA: TGCGCCAGCAGCTTGGGTCGCGGCACAGATACGCAGTATTTT
CDR3 length: 16; D gene: TRBD1; J gene: TRBJ1-4; V gene: TRBV27; clone size: few; CDR3 protein: CASSRQGGLTNEKLFF; CDR3 DNA: TGTGCCAGCAGTCGACAGGGGGGTTTAACTAATGAAAAACTGTTTTTT
CDR3 length: 16; D gene: NA; J gene: TRBJ2-3; V gene: TRBV18; clone size: NA; CDR3 protein: CASSPGLSNSGDTQYF; CDR3 DNA: TGTGCCAGCTCACCAGGTCTAAGTAACTCAGGAGATACGCAGTATTTT
CDR3 length: 14; D gene: NA; J gene: TRBJ2-7; V gene: TRBV5-6; clone size: once; CDR3 protein: CASSPPAGPYEQYF; CDR3 DNA: TGTGCCAGCAGCCCCCCGGCAGGGCCCTACGAGCAGTACTTC
CDR3 length: 14; D gene: NA; J gene: TRBJ1-2; V gene: TRBV19; clone size: NA; CDR3 protein: CASSIDRGASGYTF; CDR3 DNA: TGTGCCAGTAGTATAGATCGGGGGGCGAGTGGCTACACCTTC
CDR3 length: 13; D gene: NA; J gene: TRBJ1-5; V gene: TRBV30; clone size: NA; CDR3 protein: CAWSSQNGQPQHF; CDR3 DNA: TGTGCCTGGAGTAGCCAAAATGGTCAGCCCCAGCATTTT
CDR3 length: 16; D gene: TRBD1; J gene: TRBJ2-7; V gene: TRBV5-1; clone size: NA; CDR3 protein: CASSPPRGTAPVEQYF; CDR3 DNA: TGCGCCAGCAGCCCCCCGAGGGGGACAGCTCCAGTAGAGCAGTACTTC
CDR3 length: 14; D gene: NA; J gene: TRBJ1-3; V gene: TRBV6-5; clone size: NA; CDR3 protein: CASTPGLSGNTIYF; CDR3 DNA: TGTGCCAGCACACCAGGGCTCTCTGGAAACACCATATATTTT
CDR3 length: 15; D gene: TRBD1; J gene: TRBJ2-1; V gene: TRBV6-1; clone size: NA; CDR3 protein: CASRAGTGGGNEQFF; CDR3 DNA: TGTGCCAGCAGGGCCGGGACAGGGGGCGGGAATGAGCAGTTCTTC
CDR3 length: 14; D gene: NA; J gene: TRBJ1-2; V gene: TRBV19; clone size: NA; CDR3 protein: CASHLGRVYYGYTF; CDR3 DNA: TGTGCCAGCCACTTGGGCAGAGTCTACTATGGCTACACCTTC
CDR3 length: 14; D gene: TRBD2; J gene: TRBJ2-3; V gene: TRBV28; clone size: NA; CDR3 protein: CASSSGGNRDTQYF; CDR3 DNA: TGTGCCAGCAGTTCGGGGGGTAATAGAGATACGCAGTATTTT
CDR3 length: 12; D gene: NA; J gene: TRBJ1-5; V gene: TRBV19; clone size: NA; CDR3 protein: CASSIGGQPQHF; CDR3 DNA: TGTGCCAGTAGTATCGGAGGTCAGCCCCAGCATTTT
CDR3 length: 15; D gene: NA; J gene: TRBJ1-6; V gene: TRBV6-1; clone size: NA; CDR3 protein: CASSEVPGYNSPLHF; CDR3 DNA: TGTGCCAGCAGTGAAGTCCCAGGGTATAATTCACCCCTCCACTTT
CDR3 length: 17; D gene: TRBD2; J gene: TRBJ2-3; V gene: TRBV9; clone size: NA; CDR3 protein: CASSVATRAGAGDTQYF; CDR3 DNA: TGTGCCAGCAGCGTAGCTACGCGAGCGGGAGCGGGGGATACGCAGTATTTT
CDR3 length: 14; D gene: TRBD1; J gene: TRBJ1-2; V gene: TRBV18; clone size: once; CDR3 protein: CASSQPGTGTGYTF; CDR3 DNA: TGTGCCAGCTCACAACCCGGGACAGGGACCGGCTACACCTTC
CDR3 length: 12; D gene: TRBD1; J gene: TRBJ1-3; V gene: TRBV25-1; clone size: NA; CDR3 protein: CASGQGANTIYF; CDR3 DNA: TGTGCCAGCGGACAGGGGGCCAACACCATATATTTT
CDR3 length: 15; D gene: TRBD1; J gene: TRBJ1-4; V gene: TRBV19; clone size: NA; CDR3 protein: CASSPWDRANEKLFF; CDR3 DNA: TGTGCCAGTAGTCCCTGGGACAGGGCCAATGAAAAACTGTTTTTT